The 4 T cell receptor beta chains below were found in one sample sequenced in a study of tumor-infiltrating lymphocytes in primary liver carcinoma. Using a constant-region primer together with ProtoScript II reverse transcriptase, TCR beta cDNA was made from around 0.55 ug of total RNA. Researchers made the TCR beta libraries by running three nested multiplex PCR rounds with slightly modified ARM-PCR. The first two PCR rounds used TRBV1-TRBV30 forward primers with a C-beta reverse primer, roughly 11 cycles each. TCRdb reprocessed the multiplex PCR reads via MiXCR and lists one record per CDR3 protein. The sample has 25,000 to 35,000 distinct CDR3 sequences, over 65% seen once. Without any cell sorting, 20-30 mg of bulk tissue yielded co-extracted RNA and DNA. The sample consisted of liver tumor tissue from sampling region 5. The subset denotes: tumor region T5, tumor centre. These receptors were obtained from a man aged 40-55 years with primary liver carcinoma and hepatitis B virus infection.

On this clonotype itself: The conserved phenylalanine or tryptophan normally closing the CDR3 is absent here, so this likely arose from a read error. The chain uses TRBV10-3 and TRBJ1-1; possibly TRBD1 for D (6 bases). Germline loops: CDR1 ENHRY, CDR2 SYGVKD. The CDR3 contains 13 residues. CDR3: CSIKAGENTEAFS. Here the CDR3 DNA reads TGTTCCATCAAGGCAGGGGAGAACACTGAAGCTTTCTCT.

A remark on this clonotype: The germline gene is not matched at one end of the junction; a read error may be the cause. This rearrangement joins TRBV10-3 to TRBJ1-1; D is uncertain. Germline values: CDR1 ENHRY, CDR2 SYGVKD. The CDR3 is 13 amino acids. The CDR3 loop reads CVISRRAHVGAFF. DNA of the CDR3: TGTGTCATCAGTAGGCGGGCTCATGTCGGAGCTTTCTTT.

On this clonotype itself: One end of the junction does not line up with germline, which may come from a read error. J is TRBJ2-7 and V is TRBV11-2, with D maybe TRBD2 (5 bases). This CDR3 contains 15 residues. Germline CDR1 SGHAT, CDR2 FQNNGV. CDR3 in DNA: TGCGCCAGCAGCTTAGAGTCCGGGATCTCTTGCGATCAGTACTTC. It yields the protein CASSLESGISCDQYF.

This sequence joins TRBV6-2 or TRBV6-3 and TRBJ2-7; 9 nucleotides align to TRBD1. Germline lookup yields CDR1 MNHEY and CDR2 SVGEGT. Trimming removed 8 bases from V and 9 bases from J; junction bases left unmatched: 11. CDR3 length equals 13 residues. The CDR3 DNA reads TGTGCCAGCTGGGGGACAGGGCGTGGTTGGCAGTACTTC. Encoded protein: CASWGTGRGWQYF.